The clone carrying this TCR beta chain was detected only a few times. Antigen unknown. V was shortened by 7 bases and J by 9 bases, with 16 bases between the two germline ends. The CDR3 is made up of 12 amino acids. Germline CDR1 is SQVTM and CDR2 is ANQGSEA. The sample belongs to a study of post-analysis software for immune sequencing data. Study as a whole: Courses of disease covered relapsing-remitting, secondary progressive and progressive-relapsing multiple sclerosis.

Included in the TCR beta cDNA libraries were unique molecular identifiers. TCRdb processed the PCR reads anew with MiXCR; each CDR3 protein has one entry. Of about 760,000 distinct CDR3 sequences in the sample, roughly 27% were seen once. General study findings and limits: Among roughly five TRBV segments more frequent in patients than controls were TRBV5-6, TRBV5-1 and TRBV20-1.

Sequenced: blood. The receptor's source is a girl aged 10-17 years with multiple sclerosis. V usage is TRBV29-1 and J usage is TRBJ2-1, with D uncertain. The CDR3 region has the DNA TGCAGCGCGAAGGGTAATGGTGGTGAGCAGTTCTTC. This sequence encodes CSAKGNGGEQFF.